One and the same sample provided the 27 T cell receptor beta chains below, sequenced in a study of preoperative IRX-2 immunotherapy in early breast cancer. TCRdb's table, derived via immunoSEQ multiplex PCR, lists solely in-frame clones and lacks some. The sample yields approximately 27,000 clones, roughly four fifths seen once. Treatment denoted: preoperative locoregional IRX-2 cytokine immunotherapy. The source material was lymph node tissue, sampled after IRX-2 immunotherapy. These receptors all come from a human donor with breast cancer.

The genes are TRBV6-1 and TRBJ1-4, with TRBD1 as a possible D gene (5 bases). The germline V and J ends were trimmed by 1 base and 8 bases, with 14 bases remaining between them. This CDR3 has 15 residues. Germline values: CDR1 MNHNS, CDR2 SASEGT. The CDR3, as DNA: TGTGCCAGCAGTGAAGGCGCAGGGCGAGGGGAAAAACTGTTTTTT. It encodes CASSEGAGRGEKLFF.

The rearrangement joins TRBV7-5 to TRBJ2-1; TRBD1, the table's D call, was not compared with the DNA. TRBV7-5 counts as a pseudogene. The CDR3 spans 14 residues. The DNA for the CDR3 is TGTGCCAGCAGCTCCCAGGACTCCTACAATGAGCAGTTCTTC. This codes for CASSSQDSYNEQFF.

The chain employs TRBV11-1 and TRBJ1-1; D is uncertain. Between the trimmed V and J ends, which lost 1 base and 9 bases, there was a span of 15 bases. CDR1 and CDR2 from the germline V gene are SGHAT and FQDESV (reference sequence). This CDR3 has 14 residues. CDR3 residues: CASSLGTPGRKAFF. CDR3 bases: TGTGCCAGCAGCTTAGGGACCCCAGGTCGAAAAGCTTTCTTT.

The V and J genes are TRBV15 and TRBJ1-3; D is perhaps TRBD1 (5 bases). Germline loops: CDR1 LNHNV, CDR2 YYDKDF (reference sequence). The germline V and J ends were trimmed by 5 bases and 1 base, with 9 bases remaining between them. The CDR3 length is 14 residues. In DNA, the CDR3 is TGTGCCACCAGCCGCAGGGTGTCTGGAAACACCATATATTTT. Translating gives CATSRRVSGNTIYF. Filled out from reference TRBV15 and TRBJ1-3, the complete variable domain reads DAMVIQNPRYQVTQFGKPVTLSCSQTLNHNVMYWYQQKSSQAPKLLFHYYDKDFNNEADTPDNFQSRRPNTSFCFLDIRSPGLGDTAMYLCATSRRVSGNTIYFGEGSWLTVV.

The rearrangement links TRBV6-8 to TRBJ1-4; 12 bases fit TRBD1. The CDR3 length is 14 residues. CDR1 MNHGY and CDR2 SAAAGT come from the germline V gene. V dropped 7 bases and J dropped 10; count of bases not matched to a gene: 7. As DNA, the CDR3 is TGTGCCAGCACTCCGGGACAGGGGGCACCAAAACTGTTTTTT. Translating it yields CASTPGQGAPKLFF.

For the CDR3, the DNA is TGTGCCAGCTCACCAACCGTTCAGACCAATCAGCCCCAGCATTTT. Translated: CASSPTVQTNQPQHF. V usage is TRBV18 and J usage is TRBJ1-5; D remains unclear. There are 15 residues in the CDR3. V was cut by 2 bases and J by 3 bases, with 11 bases left in between. Germline V gene sequence: CDR1 KGHSH, CDR2 LQKENI. The whole variable domain, filled in from reference TRBV18 and TRBJ1-5, reads NAGVMQNPRHLVRRRGQEARLRCSPMKGHSHVYWYRQLPEEGLKFMVYLQKENIIDESGMPKERFSAEFPKEGPSILRIQQVVRGDSAAYFCASSPTVQTNQPQHFGDGTRLSIL.

This chain links TRBV15 with TRBJ2-3, with 10 bases that match TRBD2. CDR3 length equals 14 residues. The germline V gene encodes CDR1 LNHNV and CDR2 YYDKDF (reference sequence). Trimming took 8 bases from V and 6 from J; bases not matched to a gene: 8. The CDR3 spells CATRAGGYRDTQYF. The CDR3 DNA sequence: TGTGCCACCCGAGCGGGGGGGTACCGGGATACGCAGTATTTT.

This clone was seen just once. The V and J genes are TRBV7-4 and TRBJ1-1; D is ambiguous. The V end was cut by 5 bases, the J end by 0 bases, with 10 bases between. This CDR3 contains 14 residues. CDR1 is SGHVT and CDR2 is SQSDAQ in the germline V gene. DNA for the CDR3: TGTGCCAGCAGCCCCCAAAGGCTGAACACTGAAGCTTTCTTT. It translates to CASSPQRLNTEAFF.

This chain links TRBV19 with TRBJ1-1, with 9 bases aligning to TRBD1. Germline lookup yields CDR1 LNHDA and CDR2 SQIVND (reference sequence). J lost 3 bases, V lost 4 bases, and 6 bases had no gene match. CDR3 length: 15 amino acids. CDR3 nucleotides: TGTGCCAGTAGTACCCGGGACAGGGTTTACACTGAAGCTTTCTTT. Translating it yields CASSTRDRVYTEAFF.

The chain links TRBV19 to TRBJ1-2, with TRBD1 identical over 11 bases. The CDR3 has 15 residues. CDR1 LNHDA and CDR2 SQIVND come from the germline V gene (reference sequence). V dropped 1 base and J dropped 4; count of bases not matched to a gene: 2. The CDR3 spells CASSIGTGGTYGYTF. CDR3 sequence (DNA): TGTGCCAGTAGTATAGGGACAGGGGGCACCTATGGCTACACCTTC.

V gene TRBV6-7 combines with J gene TRBJ1-6; D not certain. TRBV6-7 is marked as an open reading frame, function uncertain. The CDR3 has 16 amino acids. Between the trimmed V and J ends, which lost 2 bases and 10 bases, there was a span of 18 bases. CDR3 sequence reads: CASSYTRDIYRSPLHF. The CDR3 DNA follows: TGTGCCAGCAGTTACACCCGAGACATCTATCGATCACCCCTCCACTTT.

The chain couples TRBV18 to TRBJ1-4, with a possible D match to TRBD1 (6 bases). The germline CDR1 and CDR2 sequences are KGHSH and LQKENI. The CDR3 extends over 21 amino acids. Trimming left V 6 bases short and J 0 bases short, with 29 bases between. CDR3 sequence (DNA): TGTGCCAGCTCGTCACCACGAATCTTCAGGGGCGGAGGGTCAACTAATGAAAAACTGTTTTTT. Its translation: CASSSPRIFRGGGSTNEKLFF.

The chain is built from TRBV10-1 and TRBJ2-4; D remains ambiguous. Per the germline V gene, CDR1 is WNHNN and CDR2 is SYGVQD (reference sequence). V dropped 1 base and J dropped 7 bases, with 11 bases sitting between them. CDR3 length equals 14 residues. CDR3 sequence: CASSEFVFPNIQYF. CDR3 DNA sequence: TGCGCCAGCAGTGAGTTCGTCTTCCCGAACATTCAGTACTTC.

The V and J genes are TRBV19 and TRBJ1-4, with TRBD1 identical over 9 bases. The germline CDR1 and CDR2 sequences are LNHDA and SQIVND (reference sequence). V lost 2 bases, J lost 8 bases, and 9 bases stayed unmatched. The CDR3 covers 16 residues. This chain's CDR3 is CASSISMGTGKEKLFF. In nucleotides, the CDR3 is TGTGCCAGTAGTATAAGCATGGGGACAGGGAAGGAAAAACTGTTTTTT.

The V call is TRBV5-1, the J call TRBJ2-3; 11 bases are shared with TRBD2. Per the germline V gene, CDR1 is SGHRS and CDR2 is YFSETQ. The CDR3 spans 16 residues. J lost 3 bases, V lost 0 bases, and 3 bases had no gene match. CDR3 sequence: CASSLGLAGGTDTQYF. In DNA, the CDR3 is TGCGCCAGCAGCTTGGGATTAGCGGGGGGGACAGATACGCAGTATTTT.

The chain carries TRBV6-8 and TRBJ2-7; TRBD2 might be the D (5 bases). Germline V gene lookup returns CDR1 MNHGY and CDR2 SAAAGT. The CDR3 is 14 residues long. V was cut by 5 bases and J by 1 base, with 12 bases left in between. CDR3 residues: CASSDSSGSYEQYV. In DNA form, the CDR3 reads TGTGCCAGCAGTGATTCAAGCGGTTCCTACGAGCAGTACGTC.

V is TRBV7-7 and J is TRBJ1-5; 7 bases are shared with TRBD1. This CDR3 region has 15 residues. The germline gives CDR1 SSHAT, CDR2 FNYEAQ (reference sequence). The J segment lost 2 bases and the V segment lost 4 bases, leaving 5 bases of the junction unmatched. CDR3 DNA: TGTGCCAGCAGCTCCAGACAGGGACGCAATCAGCCCCAGCATTTT. This translates into CASSSRQGRNQPQHF.

The chain uses TRBV29-1 and TRBJ1-2, with D unclear. The CDR3 consists of 12 residues. V lost 1 base and J 4 bases, leaving 7 bases between the germline ends. The germline V gene has CDR1 SQVTM and CDR2 ANQGSEA. Written as DNA, the CDR3 is TGCAGCGTTGAAGGGTTCACCTATGGCTACACCTTC. It codes for CSVEGFTYGYTF.

The J gene is TRBJ2-1, the V gene TRBV6-8; D is unclear. The CDR3 is 12 residues long. V was cut by 6 bases and J by 3 bases, with 6 bases left in between. Germline loops: CDR1 MNHGY, CDR2 SAAAGT. CDR3 protein: CASRDIYNEQFF. As DNA, the CDR3 is TGTGCCAGCAGGGATATCTACAATGAGCAGTTCTTC.

This clone occurred a few times. V gene TRBV14 combines with J gene TRBJ2-2, with 10 bases lining up with TRBD1. V dropped 3 bases and J dropped 5; count of bases not matched to a gene: 3. The CDR3 has 15 amino acids. CDR1 is SGHDN, CDR2 FVKESK, per germline. DNA of the CDR3: TGTGCCAGCAGCCAGGACAGGGGGAGGACCGGGGAGCTGTTTTTT. This sequence encodes CASSQDRGRTGELFF.

This chain uses TRBV28 with TRBJ1-1, with D maybe TRBD1 (6 bases). The CDR3 has 15 residues. CDR1 and CDR2 (germline): MDHEN, SYDVKM. Between the trimmed V and J ends, which lost 2 bases and 10 bases, there was a span of 20 bases. CDR3 DNA sequence: TGTGCCAGCAGTTTAGATAGGACAGCGATTGGGGCAGCTTTCTTT. Translating gives CASSLDRTAIGAAFF.

The V and J genes are TRBV11-3 and TRBJ2-7, with 11 bases fitting TRBD1. V lost 0 bases, J lost 12 bases, and 7 bases stayed unmatched. This CDR3 comprises 14 residues. The germline V gene has CDR1 SGHNT and CDR2 YENEEA. CDR3 in amino acids: CASSLEGTGGIVYV. The CDR3 coding sequence is TGTGCCAGCAGCTTAGAAGGGACAGGGGGAATTGTGTACGTC.

The CDR3 DNA is TGTGCCAGCTCACCACCGGCCAGGGGCTACCAAGAGACCCAGTACTTC. It encodes CASSPPARGYQETQYF. The rearrangement joins TRBV18 to TRBJ2-5; tentatively, D is TRBD1 (6 bases). Trimming stripped 0 bases from V and 0 bases from J, with 11 bases between. CDR1 is KGHSH and CDR2 is LQKENI in the germline V gene. This CDR3 is built from 16 residues. Full variable domain (remainder filled in from reference TRBV18 and TRBJ2-5): NAGVMQNPRHLVRRRGQEARLRCSPMKGHSHVYWYRQLPEEGLKFMVYLQKENIIDESGMPKERFSAEFPKEGPSILRIQQVVRGDSAAYFCASSPPARGYQETQYFGPGTRLLVL.

The chain links TRBV29-1 to TRBJ1-3; 9 nucleotides agree with TRBD1. Germline V CDR1 and CDR2: SQVTM, ANQGSEA. The CDR3 contains 15 residues. Trimming cost V 0 bases and J 5 bases; bases outside gene matches: 5. CDR3 DNA: TGCAGCGTTGAAGAACCGGGACAGGGTAGAAACACCATATATTTT. It specifies CSVEEPGQGRNTIYF.

The chain links TRBV10-2 to TRBJ1-6; TRBD1 matches at 11 bases. V dropped 0 bases and J dropped 9; count of bases not matched to a gene: 4. CDR3 length: 16 amino acids. Germline CDR1 reads WSHSY; CDR2 reads SAAADI. The CDR3 region has the DNA TGCGCCAGCAGTGAGTCCGGGACAGGGGGGGGTTCACCCCTCCACTTT. Its translation: CASSESGTGGGSPLHF.

This clone was seen a handful of times. The chain joins TRBV10-2 to TRBJ1-5; D gene uncertain. V was cut by 8 bases and J by 1 base, with 9 bases left in between. CDR3 length: 13 amino acids. Per germline, CDR1 WSHSY and CDR2 SAAADI. The CDR3 DNA reads as TGCGCCAGCCAGGATATCAGCAATCAGCCCCAGCATTTT. Its protein product is CASQDISNQPQHF.

DNA of the CDR3: TGTGCCAGCTCGCCTTCCGGGACAGACGGTTCACCCCTCCACTTT. Its protein is CASSPSGTDGSPLHF. The chain recombines TRBV18 with TRBJ1-6; 7 bases line up with TRBD1. The germline CDR1 and CDR2 sequences are KGHSH and LQKENI. The CDR3 has 15 amino acids. V lost 6 bases to trimming and J lost 9 bases; unmatched junction nucleotides: 11.